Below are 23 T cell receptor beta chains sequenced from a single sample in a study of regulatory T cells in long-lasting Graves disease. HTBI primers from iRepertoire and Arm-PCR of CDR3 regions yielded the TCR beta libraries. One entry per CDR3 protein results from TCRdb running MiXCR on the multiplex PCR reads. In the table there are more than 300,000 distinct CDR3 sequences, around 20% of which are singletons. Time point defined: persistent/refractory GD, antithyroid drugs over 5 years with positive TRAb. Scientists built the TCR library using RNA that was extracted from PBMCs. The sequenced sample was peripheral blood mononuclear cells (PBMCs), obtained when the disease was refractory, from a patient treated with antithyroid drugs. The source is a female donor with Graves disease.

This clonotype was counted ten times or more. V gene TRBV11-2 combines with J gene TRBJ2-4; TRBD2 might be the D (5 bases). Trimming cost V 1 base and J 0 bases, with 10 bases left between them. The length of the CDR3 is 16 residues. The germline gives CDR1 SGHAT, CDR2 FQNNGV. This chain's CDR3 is CASSLAGLGAKNIQYF. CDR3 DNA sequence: TGTGCCAGCAGCTTAGCGGGGTTGGGAGCCAAAAACATTCAGTACTTC.

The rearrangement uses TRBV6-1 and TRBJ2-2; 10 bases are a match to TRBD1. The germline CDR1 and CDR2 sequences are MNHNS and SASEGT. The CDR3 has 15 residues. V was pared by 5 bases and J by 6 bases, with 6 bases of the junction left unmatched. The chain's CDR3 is CASSRQGALAGELFF. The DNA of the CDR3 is TGTGCCAGCAGTAGACAGGGGGCGCTGGCCGGGGAGCTGTTTTTT.

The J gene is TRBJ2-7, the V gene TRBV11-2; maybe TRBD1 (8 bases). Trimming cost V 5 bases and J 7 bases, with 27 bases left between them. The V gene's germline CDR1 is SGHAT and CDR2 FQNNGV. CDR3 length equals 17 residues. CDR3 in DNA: TGTGCCAGCAGCCGGACAGGGAGGGTATCTATAATTAAGGAGCAGTACTTC. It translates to CASSRTGRVSIIKEQYF.

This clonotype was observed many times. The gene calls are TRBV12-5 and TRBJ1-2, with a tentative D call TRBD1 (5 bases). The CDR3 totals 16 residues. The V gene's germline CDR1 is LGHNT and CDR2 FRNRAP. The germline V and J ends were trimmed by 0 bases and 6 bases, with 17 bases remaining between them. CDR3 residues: CASGLVVGDGIDGYTF. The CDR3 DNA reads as TGTGCTAGTGGTTTGGTAGTGGGGGACGGGATTGATGGCTACACCTTC.

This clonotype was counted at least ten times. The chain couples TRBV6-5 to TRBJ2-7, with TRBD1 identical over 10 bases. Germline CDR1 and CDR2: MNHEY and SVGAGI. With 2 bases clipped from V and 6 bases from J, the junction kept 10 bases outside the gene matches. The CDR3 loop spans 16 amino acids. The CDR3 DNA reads TGTGCCAGCAGTTACCCCGGGACAGGGGCCCTCTCCGAGCAGTACTTC. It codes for CASSYPGTGALSEQYF.

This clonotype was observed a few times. DNA for the CDR3: TGTGCCAGCAATACTAATGAAAAACTGTTTTTT. Residues: CASNTNEKLFF. The genes are TRBV28 and TRBJ1-4; D unresolved. The V end was cut by 7 bases, the J end by 2 bases, with 2 bases between. Germline lookup yields CDR1 MDHEN and CDR2 SYDVKM. CDR3 length: 11 amino acids.

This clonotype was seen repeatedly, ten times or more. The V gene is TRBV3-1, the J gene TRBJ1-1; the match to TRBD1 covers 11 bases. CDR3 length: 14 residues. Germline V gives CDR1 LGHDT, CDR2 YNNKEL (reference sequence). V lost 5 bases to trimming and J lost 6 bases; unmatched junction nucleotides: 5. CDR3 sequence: CASSLGTGGPEAFF. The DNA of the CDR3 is TGTGCCAGCAGCTTAGGGACAGGGGGGCCTGAAGCTTTCTTT. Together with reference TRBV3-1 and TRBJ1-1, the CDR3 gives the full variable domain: DTAVSQTPKYLVTQMGNDKSIKCEQNLGHDTMYWYKQDSKKFLKIMFSYNNKELIINETVPNRFSPKSPDKAHLNLHINSLELGDSAVYFCASSLGTGGPEAFFGQGTRLTVV.

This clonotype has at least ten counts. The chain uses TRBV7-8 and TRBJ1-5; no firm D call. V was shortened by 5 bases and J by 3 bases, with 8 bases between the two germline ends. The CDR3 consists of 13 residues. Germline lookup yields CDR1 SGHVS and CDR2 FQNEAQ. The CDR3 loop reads CASSTGPNQPQHF. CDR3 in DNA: TGTGCCAGCAGCACCGGACCCAATCAGCCCCAGCATTTT.

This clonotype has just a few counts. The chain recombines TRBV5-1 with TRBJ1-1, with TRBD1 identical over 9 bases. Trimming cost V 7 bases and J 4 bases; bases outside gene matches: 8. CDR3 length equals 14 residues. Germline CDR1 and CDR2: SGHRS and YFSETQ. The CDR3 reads CASRPDRGGTEAFF. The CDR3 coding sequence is TGCGCCAGCCGCCCGGACAGGGGAGGCACTGAAGCTTTCTTT.

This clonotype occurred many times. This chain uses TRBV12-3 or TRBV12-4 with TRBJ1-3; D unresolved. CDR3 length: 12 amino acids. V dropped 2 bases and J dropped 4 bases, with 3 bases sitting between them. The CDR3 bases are TGTGCCAGCAGTTTAACGGGAAACACCATATATTTT. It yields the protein CASSLTGNTIYF.

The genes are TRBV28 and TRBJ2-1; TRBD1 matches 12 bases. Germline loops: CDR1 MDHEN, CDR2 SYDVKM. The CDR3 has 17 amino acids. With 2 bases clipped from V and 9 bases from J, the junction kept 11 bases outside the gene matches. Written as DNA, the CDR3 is TGTGCCAGCAGTTTACTCCCCGGGACAGGGGGCGGAGGTGAGCAGTTCTTC. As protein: CASSLLPGTGGGGEQFF.

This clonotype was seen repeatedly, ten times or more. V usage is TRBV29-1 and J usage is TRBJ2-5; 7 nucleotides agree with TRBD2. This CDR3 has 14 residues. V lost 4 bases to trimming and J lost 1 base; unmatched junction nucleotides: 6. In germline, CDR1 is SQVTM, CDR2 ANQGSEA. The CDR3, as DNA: TGCAGCGTTGGTGGGAGGGCTCTCCAAGAGACCCAGTACTTC. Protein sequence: CSVGGRALQETQYF.

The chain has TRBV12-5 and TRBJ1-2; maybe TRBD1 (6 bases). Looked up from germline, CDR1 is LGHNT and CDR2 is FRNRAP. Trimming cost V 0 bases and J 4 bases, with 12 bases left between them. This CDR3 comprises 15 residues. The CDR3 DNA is TGTGCTAGTGGTTTGGTTGGGGGGCTGTTCTATGGCTACACCTTC. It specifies CASGLVGGLFYGYTF.

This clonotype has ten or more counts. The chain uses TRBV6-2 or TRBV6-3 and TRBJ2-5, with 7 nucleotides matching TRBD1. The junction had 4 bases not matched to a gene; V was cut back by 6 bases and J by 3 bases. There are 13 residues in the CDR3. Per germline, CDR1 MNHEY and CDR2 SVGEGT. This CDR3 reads CASRVQGKETQYF. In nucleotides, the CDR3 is TGTGCCAGCAGGGTACAGGGGAAAGAGACCCAGTACTTC.

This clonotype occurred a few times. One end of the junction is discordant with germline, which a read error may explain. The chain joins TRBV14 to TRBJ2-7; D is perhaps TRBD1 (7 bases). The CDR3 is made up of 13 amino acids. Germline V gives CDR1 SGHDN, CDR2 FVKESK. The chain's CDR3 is CASSMTGRYGQYF. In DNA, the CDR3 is TGTGCCAGCAGCATGACAGGGAGGTACGGGCAGTACTTC.

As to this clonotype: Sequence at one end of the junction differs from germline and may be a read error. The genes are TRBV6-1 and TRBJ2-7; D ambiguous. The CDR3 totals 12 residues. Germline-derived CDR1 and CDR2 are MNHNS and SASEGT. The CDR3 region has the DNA TGTGCCAGCAGTCCGGAGCACTACGAGCAGTGCTTC. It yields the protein CASSPEHYEQCF.

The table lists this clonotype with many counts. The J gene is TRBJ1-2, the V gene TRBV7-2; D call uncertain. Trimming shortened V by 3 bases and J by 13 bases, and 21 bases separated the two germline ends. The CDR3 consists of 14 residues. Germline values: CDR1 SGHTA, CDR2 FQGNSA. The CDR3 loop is CASSFSGRGEAPTF. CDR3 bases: TGTGCCAGCAGCTTTTCCGGGCGAGGAGAAGCCCCCACCTTC.

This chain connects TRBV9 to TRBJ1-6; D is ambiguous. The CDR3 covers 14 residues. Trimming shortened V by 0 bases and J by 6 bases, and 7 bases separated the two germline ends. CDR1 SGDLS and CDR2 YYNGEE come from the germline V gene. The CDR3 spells CASSVALGNSPLHF. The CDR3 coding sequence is TGTGCCAGCAGCGTAGCTTTAGGTAATTCACCCCTCCACTTT.

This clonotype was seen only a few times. The CDR3 nucleotides read TGTGCCACCAGTGGTAGCGGGTCCTACAATGAGCAGTTCTTC. This codes for CATSGSGSYNEQFF. The chain employs TRBV24-1 and TRBJ2-1; TRBD2 agrees at 7 bases. V shed 5 bases, J shed 1 base, and the junction held 1 base outside the gene matches. This CDR3 region has 14 residues. Germline V gene lookup returns CDR1 KGHDR and CDR2 SFDVKD.

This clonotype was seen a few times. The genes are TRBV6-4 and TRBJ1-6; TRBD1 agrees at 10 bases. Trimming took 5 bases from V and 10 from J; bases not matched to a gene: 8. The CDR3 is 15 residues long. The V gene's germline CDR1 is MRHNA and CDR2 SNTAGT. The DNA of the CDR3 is TGTGCCAGCAGTTACTACGGGACAGGGGTCTCACCCCTCCACTTT. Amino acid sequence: CASSYYGTGVSPLHF.

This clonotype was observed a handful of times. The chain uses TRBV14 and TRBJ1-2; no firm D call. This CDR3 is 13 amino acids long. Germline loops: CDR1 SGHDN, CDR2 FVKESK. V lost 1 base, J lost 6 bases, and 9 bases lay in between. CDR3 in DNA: TGTGCCAGCAGCCAAGTAAGGGTGGATGGCTACACCTTC. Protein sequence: CASSQVRVDGYTF.

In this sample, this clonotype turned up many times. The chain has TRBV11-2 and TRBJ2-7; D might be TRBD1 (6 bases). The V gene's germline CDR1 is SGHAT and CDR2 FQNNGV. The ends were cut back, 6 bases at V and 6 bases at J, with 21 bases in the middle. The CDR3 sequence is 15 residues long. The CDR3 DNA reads TGTGCCAGCAGACAAACCGGGACAAAACGGAGCGAGCAGTACTTC. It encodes CASRQTGTKRSEQYF.

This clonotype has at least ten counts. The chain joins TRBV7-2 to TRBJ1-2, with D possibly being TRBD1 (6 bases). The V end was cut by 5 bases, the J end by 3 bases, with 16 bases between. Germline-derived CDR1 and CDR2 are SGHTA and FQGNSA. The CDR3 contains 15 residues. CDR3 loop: CASSPPFRGDYGYTF. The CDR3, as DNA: TGTGCCAGCAGCCCCCCCTTTAGGGGGGACTATGGCTACACCTTC.